The 14 T cell receptor beta chains reported below all come from one sample, sequenced in a study of response to subunit inactivated influenza vaccine. TCRdb used MiXCR to reprocess the RT-PCR reads, holding one entry per CDR3 protein. This sample yields around 530,000 distinct CDR3 sequences, of which approximately 12% are seen a single time; roughly 10% belongs to the top ten. Sequenced here: PBMCs from blood, sampled on the day of vaccination. The receptors were sampled from a middle-aged man who received an inactivated influenza vaccine.

Regarding this clonotype: This may arise from a read error, as a much more abundant clone is one base away. This chain links TRBV3-1 with TRBJ1-1; no clear D gene. CDR1 LGHDT and CDR2 YNNKEL come from the germline V gene (reference sequence). This CDR3 region has 13 residues. The CDR3 is CASSQDNREQRFF. The CDR3 nucleotides read TGTGCCAGCAGCCAAGATAATAGGGAGCAGCGGTTTTTT.

This clonotype appeared a few times. This sequence joins TRBV9 and TRBJ2-1; possibly TRBD1 or TRBD2 for D (5 bases each). Per germline, CDR1 SGDLS and CDR2 YYNGEE. The CDR3 has 14 residues. Trimming stripped 4 bases from V and 3 bases from J, with 11 bases between. Here the CDR3 reads CASSPWDRYNEQFF. Here the CDR3 DNA reads TGTGCCAGCAGCCCTTGGGACCGCTACAATGAGCAGTTCTTC.

This clonotype was picked up a small number of times. The rearrangement uses TRBV6-5 and TRBJ2-3, with 8 bases lining up with TRBD2. The CDR3 sequence is 15 residues long. CDR1 is MNHEY and CDR2 is SVGAGI in the germline V gene. The V and J ends lost 4 bases and 4 bases, in that order; junction bases with no gene match: 7. The DNA for the CDR3 is TGTGCCAGCAGTTCCTTAGCGGGGATCCCAGATACGCAGTATTTT. It yields the protein CASSSLAGIPDTQYF.

Turning to this clonotype: At one end the junction does not follow the germline gene, possibly because of a read error. This chain joins TRBV29-1 and TRBJ1-4; D might be TRBD1 (6 bases). The CDR3 extends over 13 amino acids. Germline V CDR1 and CDR2: SQVTM, ANQGSEA. DNA for the CDR3: TGCAACGTTGTGGCTAGCAGGGGTGGAAAACTGTTTTTT. It codes for CNVVASRGGKLFF.

The chain has TRBV10-3 and TRBJ1-1; D unclear. V was shortened by 4 bases and J by 3 bases, with 6 bases between the two germline ends. CDR1 and CDR2 from the germline V gene are ENHRY and SYGVKD. This CDR3 comprises 12 residues. The CDR3 sequence: CAISGGDTEAFF. CDR3 in DNA: TGTGCCATCAGTGGTGGGGACACTGAAGCTTTCTTT.

This clonotype was picked up a small number of times. The chain is built from TRBV10-3 and TRBJ2-1, with 11 bases matching TRBD2. With V trimmed by 4 bases and J by 7 bases, 6 bases remained unmatched. Germline V gene data show CDR1 as ENHRY and CDR2 as SYGVKD. The CDR3 has 15 amino acids. The CDR3 region is CAISAGTSGGNEQFF. DNA for the CDR3: TGTGCCATCAGTGCCGGGACTAGCGGAGGAAATGAGCAGTTCTTC.

This clonotype has a count of ten or more. This chain joins TRBV5-1 and TRBJ2-7, with 8 bases aligning to TRBD2. Germline V gives CDR1 SGHRS, CDR2 YFSETQ. Germline trimming cut 0 bases from V and 3 bases from J; bases unmatched to any gene: 5. CDR3 length: 15 amino acids. The CDR3 nucleotides read TGCGCCAGCAGCTTGGGACTAGCGCCGGACTACGAGCAGTACTTC. Translating gives CASSLGLAPDYEQYF.

This chain uses TRBV5-1 with TRBJ2-2; D not certain. Germline CDR1 is SGHRS and CDR2 is YFSETQ. Trimming cost V 4 bases and J 1 base, with 11 bases left between them. The CDR3 totals 15 residues. The CDR3 protein is CASSTRGKNTGELFF. CDR3 coding DNA: TGCGCCAGCAGCACCCGAGGAAAGAACACCGGGGAGCTGTTTTTT.

In its sample, this clonotype was seen many times. The chain uses TRBV5-1 and TRBJ2-3, with no clear D. This CDR3 has 14 amino acids. Trimming removed 3 bases at V and 2 bases at J, with 10 bases between. The germline V gene has CDR1 SGHRS and CDR2 YFSETQ. CDR3 residues: CASSSTAATDTQYF. The DNA for the CDR3 is TGCGCCAGCAGCTCTACTGCGGCCACAGATACGCAGTATTTT.

This chain links TRBV5-1 with TRBJ2-1, with 7 bases that match TRBD1. V lost 2 bases and J lost 0; bases outside the gene matches: 8. From germline, CDR1 is SGHRS and CDR2 YFSETQ. The CDR3 loop spans 17 amino acids. The CDR3 DNA reads TGCGCCAGCAGCTTCTCCGGGACAGCGAGCTCCTACAATGAGCAGTTCTTC. Protein product: CASSFSGTASSYNEQFF.

This chain links TRBV5-5 with TRBJ2-5; D is undetermined. Deletions cut 0 bases from V and 5 bases from J, with 14 bases between. The CDR3 covers 15 residues. In germline, CDR1 is SGHKS, CDR2 YYEKEE (reference sequence). CDR3 amino acids: CASSLGGSPLETQYF. The CDR3 DNA reads as TGTGCCAGCAGCTTGGGTGGCTCGCCGCTGGAGACCCAGTACTTC.

The chain carries TRBV5-1 and TRBJ1-3; D possibly corresponds to TRBD1 (6 bases). Germline V gene lookup returns CDR1 SGHRS and CDR2 YFSETQ. The V gene lost 5 bases and the J gene lost 2 bases, with 11 bases spanning the gap. This CDR3 spans 14 amino acids. The CDR3 coding sequence is TGCGCCAGCAGATTAACAGGGACTGGAAACACCATATATTTT. It is translated as CASRLTGTGNTIYF. Based on the CDR3 plus reference TRBV5-1 and TRBJ1-3, the full variable domain is KAGVTQTPRYLIKTRGQQVTLSCSPISGHRSVSWYQQTPGQGLQFLFEYFSETQRNKGNFPGRFSGRQFSNSRSEMNVSTLELGDSALYLCASRLTGTGNTIYFGEGSWLTVV.

This clonotype appeared a few times. The chain employs TRBV11-1 and TRBJ2-7, with D tentatively TRBD2 (6 bases). CDR3 size: 15 residues. CDR1 is SGHAT, CDR2 FQDESV, per germline (reference sequence). Trimming removed 6 bases from V and 3 bases from J, with 18 bases in between. The CDR3 is CASSRTEGPLYEQYF. In nucleotides, the CDR3 is TGTGCCAGCAGTCGGACGGAGGGTCCCCTCTACGAGCAGTACTTC.

The V and J genes are TRBV19 and TRBJ2-7; a weak D match, TRBD2 (6 bases). This CDR3 comprises 15 residues. The V gene's germline CDR1 is LNHDA and CDR2 SQIVND (reference sequence). Trimming took 3 bases from V and 2 from J, leaving 14 bases between them. This chain's CDR3 is CASSMSGTRAYEQYF. The CDR3 DNA follows: TGTGCCAGTAGTATGTCTGGGACTCGGGCCTACGAGCAGTACTTC.